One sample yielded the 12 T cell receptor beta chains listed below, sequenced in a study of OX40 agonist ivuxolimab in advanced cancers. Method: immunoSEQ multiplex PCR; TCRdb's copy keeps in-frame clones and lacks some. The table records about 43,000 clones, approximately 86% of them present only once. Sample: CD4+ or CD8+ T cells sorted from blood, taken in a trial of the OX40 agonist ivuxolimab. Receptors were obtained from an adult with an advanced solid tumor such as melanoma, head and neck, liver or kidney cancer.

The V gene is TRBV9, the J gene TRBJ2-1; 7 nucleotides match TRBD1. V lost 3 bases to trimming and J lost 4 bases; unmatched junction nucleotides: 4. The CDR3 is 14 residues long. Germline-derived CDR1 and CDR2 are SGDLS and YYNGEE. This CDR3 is CASSGGQIYNEQFF. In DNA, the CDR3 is TGTGCCAGCAGCGGGGGACAGATATACAATGAGCAGTTCTTC.

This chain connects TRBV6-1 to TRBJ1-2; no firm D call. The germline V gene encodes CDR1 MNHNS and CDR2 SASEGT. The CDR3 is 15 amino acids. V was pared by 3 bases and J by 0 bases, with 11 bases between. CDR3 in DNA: TGTGCCAGCAGTGATTTCCAGAAATCTAACTATGGCTACACCTTC. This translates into CASSDFQKSNYGYTF.

The CDR3, as DNA: TGTGCCAGTTATACAGGGGGGCAAAATGGCTACACCTTC. Protein sequence: CASYTGGQNGYTF. This chain joins TRBV19 and TRBJ1-2; 8 bases are a match to TRBD1. CDR1 is LNHDA and CDR2 is SQIVND in the germline V gene (reference sequence). This CDR3 is built from 13 residues. V trimming: 8 bases; J trimming: 6 bases; junction bases outside the gene matches: 8. Full variable domain (missing parts from reference TRBV19 and TRBJ1-2): DGGITQSPKYLFRKEGQNVTLSCEQNLNHDAMYWYRQDPGQGLRLIYYSQIVNDFQKGDIAEGYSVSREKKESFPLTVTSAQKNPTAFYLCASYTGGQNGYTFGSGTRLTVV.

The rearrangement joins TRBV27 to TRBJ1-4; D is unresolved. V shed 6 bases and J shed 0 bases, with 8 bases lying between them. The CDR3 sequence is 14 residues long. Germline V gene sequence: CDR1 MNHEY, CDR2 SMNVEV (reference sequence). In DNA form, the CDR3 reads TGTGCCAGCAGGACCGGGACAACTAATGAAAAACTGTTTTTT. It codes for CASRTGTTNEKLFF.

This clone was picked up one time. The CDR3 region has the DNA TGTGCCAGCAGATGGGCCATAGCGGGGGGTGTGGAGACCCAGTACTTC. It codes for CASRWAIAGGVETQYF. The rearrangement links TRBV7-8 to TRBJ2-5; 10 nucleotides agree with TRBD2. Germline loops: CDR1 SGHVS, CDR2 FQNEAQ. The CDR3 length is 16 residues. V gave up 6 bases and J gave up 5 bases; unmatched junction bases: 12.

In DNA, the CDR3 is TGTGCCAGCAGCTGGCACATTTCCTACGAGCAGTACGTC. Translating gives CASSWHISYEQYV. The rearrangement joins TRBV5-5 to TRBJ2-7; D unclear. Germline V lookup: CDR1 SGHKS, CDR2 YYEKEE (reference sequence). Trimming pared 3 bases from V and 1 base from J, leaving 8 bases between. This CDR3 comprises 13 residues.

CDR3 nucleotides: TGTGCCAGCAGCGGATCTCTAGCGGGCGCGTACCAAGAGACCCAGTACTTC. As protein: CASSGSLAGAYQETQYF. The chain recombines TRBV9 with TRBJ2-5, with 8 nucleotides matching TRBD2. The length of the CDR3 is 17 residues. Germline V gene data show CDR1 as SGDLS and CDR2 as YYNGEE. With V trimmed by 3 bases and J by 0 bases, 10 bases remained unmatched.

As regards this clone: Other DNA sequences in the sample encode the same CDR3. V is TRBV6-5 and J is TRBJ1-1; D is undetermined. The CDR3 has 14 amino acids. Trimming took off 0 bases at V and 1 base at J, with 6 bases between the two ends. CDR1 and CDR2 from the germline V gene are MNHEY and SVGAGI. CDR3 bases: TGTGCCAGCAGTTACTCGCCGGGGAACACTGAAGCTTTCTTT. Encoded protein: CASSYSPGNTEAFF.

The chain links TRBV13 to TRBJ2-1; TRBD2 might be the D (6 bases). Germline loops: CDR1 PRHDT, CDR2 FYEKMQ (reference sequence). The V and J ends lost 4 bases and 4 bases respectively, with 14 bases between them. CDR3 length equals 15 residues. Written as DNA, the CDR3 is TGTGCCAGCAGCTCTCCCTCTAGCGATTACAATGAGCAGTTCTTC. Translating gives CASSSPSSDYNEQFF.

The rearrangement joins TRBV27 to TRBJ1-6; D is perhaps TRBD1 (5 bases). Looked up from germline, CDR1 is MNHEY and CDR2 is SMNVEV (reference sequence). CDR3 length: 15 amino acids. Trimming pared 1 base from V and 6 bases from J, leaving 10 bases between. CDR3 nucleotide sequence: TGTGCCAGCAGTTTATACCTTGGGGGTAATTCACCCCTCCACTTT. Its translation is CASSLYLGGNSPLHF.

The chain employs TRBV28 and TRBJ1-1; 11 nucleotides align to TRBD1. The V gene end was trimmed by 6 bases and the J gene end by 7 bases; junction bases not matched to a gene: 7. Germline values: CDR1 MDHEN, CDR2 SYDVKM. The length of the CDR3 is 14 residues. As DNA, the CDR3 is TGTGCCAGCAGCCAACCGGGACAGGGGGGTGAAGCTTTCTTT. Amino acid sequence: CASSQPGQGGEAFF.

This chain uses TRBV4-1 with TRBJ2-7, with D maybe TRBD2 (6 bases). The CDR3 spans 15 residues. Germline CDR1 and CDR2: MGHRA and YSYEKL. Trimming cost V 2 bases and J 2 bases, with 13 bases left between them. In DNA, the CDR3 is TGCGCCAGCAGCCAAAACGCGGGATATCCCTACGAGCAGTACGTC. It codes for CASSQNAGYPYEQYV.